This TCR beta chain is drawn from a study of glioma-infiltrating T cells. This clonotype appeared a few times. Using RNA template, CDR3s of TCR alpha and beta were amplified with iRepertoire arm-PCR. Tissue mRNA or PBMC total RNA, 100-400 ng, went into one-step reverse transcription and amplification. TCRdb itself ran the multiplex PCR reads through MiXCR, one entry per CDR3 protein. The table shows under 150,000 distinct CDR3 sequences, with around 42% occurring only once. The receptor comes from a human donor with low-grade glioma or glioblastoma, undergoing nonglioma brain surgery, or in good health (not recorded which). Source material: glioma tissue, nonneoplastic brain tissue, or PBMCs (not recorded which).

CDR3 DNA: TGTGCCACCAGCAGAGGGTTCGGGACAGGGCAAGAGACCCAGTACTTC. Its protein is CATSRGFGTGQETQYF. The V and J genes are TRBV15 and TRBJ2-5; TRBD1 matches at 9 bases. Germline V gene lookup returns CDR1 LNHNV and CDR2 YYDKDF (reference sequence). The length of the CDR3 is 16 residues. The V segment lost 1 base and the J segment 2 bases; nucleotides outside the gene matches: 5.